One T cell receptor beta chain is described in this entry. Its antigen is not known. The data derive from a study of monozygotic twins with inflammatory bowel disease. Study results and caveats: Background noise in patient repertoires may stem from differing immunosuppressive treatments. The data offered no way to tell different T cell subtypes apart.

Germline CDR1 reads SGHDT; CDR2 reads YYEEEE. This CDR3 is 15 amino acids long. Template-switch reactions added UMIs with a 6-nucleotide sample barcode. Following a re-call of the 5' RACE reads, TCRdb has one entry per CDR3 protein and lacks DNA. This sample carries fewer than 550,000 distinct CDR3 sequences, with 2% to 3% going to the ten biggest clones. This chain links TRBV5-6 with TRBJ2-7; TCRdb outputs TRBD1, but without DNA this stays unchecked. The sequencing input was blood. This clonotype originated in a human donor with ulcerative colitis or Crohn's disease, or a healthy co-twin of an affected twin (not recorded which). CDR3 loop: CASSFRGTPKGEQYF.